This TCR beta chain comes out of a study of cytomegalovirus exposure and HLA in healthy donors (dated by TCRdb to about 2017). Regarding the study in general: In an earlier analysis of approximately 500 of the donors, 250 to 350 Gb of sequence data and some 120 million unique TCR beta sequences from about 180 million T cells were reported. Both class I and class II loci were covered by HLA typing, at four-digit resolution. The study used immunosequencing to profile the T cell repertoires of more than 650 subjects and linked those repertoires to cytomegalovirus serostatus. Genome-wide SNP genotypes for about three fifths of the roughly 700 donors were used in a later genetic analysis, which treated that subset as a discovery cohort. A later analysis re-examined previously published TCR beta repertoires from more than 550 donors and added high-resolution HLA genotyping to investigate patterns of TCR occurrence. Among the roughly 390 genotyped donors, approximately 82% belonged to the genetic ancestry cluster associated with self-reported Caucasian donors. In addition to the first cohort of approximately 670 subjects, a separate validation cohort of approximately 120 different subjects was used. All discovery cohort repertoires had been generated on a single sequencing platform. The study aimed to test whether cataloging public T cell receptors could reveal signatures of past pathogen exposure. Four to six DR-DQ haplotypes were handled as single units for association and clustering, since linkage in the cohort was strong. The later analysis used no new phenotypic data to find candidate immune exposures, relying instead on TCR beta sequences and their occurrence across donors. Among about 390 genotyped donors of the cohort, an average of 235,054 unique TCR beta nucleotide sequences were sequenced per donor, roughly a sixth of them non-productive. High-throughput TCR immunosequencing, statistical association of individual TCRs with disease status, and machine learning were combined to predict cytomegalovirus infection status. Typing coverage varied by locus: roughly 620-640 donors for A, B, C, DRB1 and DQB1; more than 500 for DQA1; 606 for DPA1; some 470 for DPB1. Roughly 300 gigabases of sequencing data and approximately 93 million unique TCR sequences were included in an early release covering around 650 HLA-typed donors. Donor age, sex, ethnicity and CMV serostatus were compiled together with the repertoire data. To decide whether each TCR beta V gene segment behaved as functional or pseudogenic, an earlier analysis of some 570 of the donors relied on high-throughput TCR beta sequencing.

The library relied on the immunoSEQ multiplex PCR assay. For the multiplex PCR, a mixture combining 60 forward primers for TCR Vbeta segments and 13 reverse primers for TCR Jbeta segments was used. The CDR3 region of rearranged TCR beta genes was amplified from genomic DNA with a multiplex PCR assay. Amplified TCR beta libraries were sequenced as 87-base-pair reads on the Illumina HiSeq System. The authors processed their data as follows. A later analysis tallied roughly 78 million unique TCR beta chains across the 700 or so repertoires, and approximately 11 million of those chains were shared by two or more donors. To remove PCR and sequencing errors, raw reads were error-corrected and collapsed into unique sequences using a nearest-neighbor algorithm that merged closely related sequences. To assign V, D and J gene segments, CDR3 sequences were aligned to IMGT reference sequences. Each retained sequence needed at least a six-nucleotide match to both a V gene segment and a J gene segment. A rearrangement was called productive if the CDR3 had no stop codons and remained in frame with V and J, and every other rearrangement was called non-productive. CDR3 was defined by IMGT convention, running from the second conserved V-encoded cysteine to the conserved J-encoded phenylalanine. In an earlier analysis of more than 550 of the donors, sequences lacking an unambiguous match to a single V gene segment were excluded. An earlier analysis of under 750 of the donors called V segments functional above 56.7% productive rearrangements and segregating when the between-donor standard deviation exceeded 5%. A statistical classification framework was built for diagnosing cytomegalovirus status from the catalog of TCR beta chain sequences. In a later analysis, V and J genes were assigned by comparing TCR nucleotide sequences against IMGT/GENE-DB human TR gene sequences. In a later analysis, CDR3 sequences and most-parsimonious VDJ recombination scenarios were assigned using the TCRdist pipeline. In a later analysis, each TCR beta chain was defined by its CDR3 amino acid sequence together with its V-gene family, and reads lacking a unique V-gene family were excluded. To address suspected cross-contamination and a sequencing artifact, a later analysis removed roughly 640 highly shared, low-generation-probability nucleotide sequences. In a later analysis, a clonal expansion index for each public chain was calculated from normalized within-repertoire ranks of inferred template counts. In a later analysis, generation probabilities were computed with a VDJ recombination model fitted to out-of-frame rearrangements, and the resulting probabilities were checked against IGoR. In a later analysis, TCR-TCR, TCR-HLA and TCR-CMV co-occurrence was scored with hypergeometric tests, and a repertoire-size bias correction was applied to TCR pairs. False discovery rates were estimated in a later analysis by permuting HLA or CMV assignments 20 times. In a later analysis, co-occurring TCRs were grouped using DBSCAN, with TCRdist sequence similarity added in when clustering inside HLA-allele-positive subsets. Co-occurrence clustering excluded repertoires with fewer than 30,000 or more than 120,000 public chains, plus five with anomalous nucleotide sharing. This immuneACCESS table, as held by TCRdb, lists in-frame sequences with V and J called but not all clones. Of the missing ones, under half trace to an unresolved V gene in checked studies; the others have no known cause. V and J calls and clone size are as listed in that table; D and trimming were resolved from the DNA. The sample contains about 160,000 clones, approximately 81% of them found a single time. The ten largest clones take up 2% to 3% of the sample.

On this clone itself: The clone's antigen remains unknown. The input lacks base qualities; no much larger clone sits a single base away.

The cohort comprised some 730 healthy bone marrow donors. At the time of sampling, all cohort members were nominally healthy, though unrecorded immune exposures were likely present. The donor tested CMV seronegative, placing the donor among the 350 to 400 seronegative members of the cohort. A peripheral blood sample was collected from each donor, and TCR beta sequencing was performed on peripheral blood mononuclear cells. The Qiagen DNeasy Blood Extraction Kit was used to extract genomic DNA from the blood cell samples. The paper's findings and limits, for the study overall: A later analysis found that most CMV-associated TCR beta chains appeared HLA-restricted, with HLA associations seemingly driven largely by CMV exposure. According to the authors, the approach could potentially be generalized to other disease states and immunological phenotypes. The presence/absence analyses assumed that sequencing depth was roughly uniform across donors, and that assumption may not be true. Three of the identified cytomegalovirus-associated TCR beta chains were confirmed in vitro to be specific for cytomegalovirus antigens. The classifier was reported to diagnose cytomegalovirus status with high specificity and sensitivity in both the original cohort and the validation cohort. When HLA alleles, especially DR and DQ, strongly co-occurred, attributing TCR associations to individual alleles was difficult. A further reported finding was that TCR beta sequences accurately predicted the HLA-A and HLA-B alleles for most subjects in the first cohort. Correlated functional status among segregating V segments might be attributable to linkage disequilibrium, but an unknown experimental factor could not be ruled out. The study listed 150 to 200 TCR beta chains as associated with cytomegalovirus. In a later genetic analysis, a missense DCLRE1C variant was associated with V-gene and J-gene trimming of TCR beta chains, and the association was replicated in an independent cohort. The earlier analysis of 587 of the donors excluded around 17 rarely observed V segments, including chromosome 9 orphons, because counts were too low. The cohort was sequenced for TCR beta chains only, and without alpha or paired-chain data the features that could be detected were limited. Compared with the roughly 670-donor mean, donors in an Asian-associated ancestry cluster had fewer N-insertions in productive TCRs, according to a later genetic analysis. A group of highly shared sequence variants was considered likely to be a technical artifact of the sequencing pipeline. In a later analysis, several top co-occurrence clusters were reported to appear linked to parvovirus B19, influenza, CMV and Epstein-Barr virus. Across donors, most TCR sequences were observed very rarely, whereas some public TCRs were present in many individuals. In a later analysis, TCR association rates were found to vary across HLA loci, with the most associated TCRs seen for DRB1 alleles and the fewest for HLA-C alleles. In an earlier analysis of roughly 560 of the donors, most TCR beta V segments were observed in productive rearrangements about 87% or about 30% of the time, broadly matching IMGT annotations. Specific HLA alleles were associated with 15,000 to 20,000 TCR beta sequences at a false discovery rate of 0.05 in a later analysis. CMV serostatus was the only immune exposure information available for the cohort. HLA typing was unavailable for some donors at each locus, so association tests used only the typed subset. Because the 87-base-pair reads could not distinguish some IMGT-functional V segments, including TRBV6-2 and TRBV6-3, those segments were excluded. In a later analysis, HLA-associated TCR beta chains showed more clonal expansion and lower generation probabilities than non-associated chains that were equally common.

CDR1 is given as SGHTA and CDR2 as FQGNSA, both from the germline V gene. The CDR3 holds 16 amino acids from the cysteine to the phenylalanine. CDR3 DNA is the only sequence kept; it has 48 bases, read in frame from the first base. The V end gives up 4 bases and the J end 0 bases, leaving 6 bases in the junction not matched to a gene. The chain is encoded by TRBV7-2 joined to TRBJ2-4; TRBD1 lines up with 7 middle nucleotides. The receptor's source is a female donor in good health and CMV-seronegative. Sequencing was done on a sample of PBMCs. The nucleotide sequence reads as follows: TGTGCCAGCAGCTGGGACAGCCCTTTAGCCAAAAACATTCAGTACTTC. It translates to CASSWDSPLAKNIQYF.